These 24 T cell receptor beta chains originate from one sample sequenced in a study of cytomegalovirus exposure and HLA in healthy donors. The PCR contained 60 Vbeta and 13 Jbeta primers. Generated by immunoSEQ multiplex PCR, the TCRdb table keeps only in-frame clones and is missing some. The table shows 33,000 or so clones, with approximately 76% occurring only once. Material for sequencing was PBMCs. These receptors were obtained from a woman younger than 45 in good health and CMV-seropositive.

This chain joins TRBV4-1 and TRBJ1-1, with D perhaps matching TRBD1 (5 bases). V dropped 2 bases and J dropped 1 base, with 11 bases sitting between them. Germline values: CDR1 MGHRA, CDR2 YSYEKL. This CDR3 region has 15 residues. CDR3 sequence reads: CASSQSLGANTEAFF. As DNA, the CDR3 is TGCGCCAGCAGCCAATCTCTAGGGGCGAACACTGAAGCTTTCTTT.

The CDR3 protein is CAISDSTSGGNEQFF. The CDR3 coding sequence is TGTGCCATCAGTGATTCAACTAGCGGGGGCAATGAGCAGTTCTTC. The J gene is TRBJ2-1, the V gene TRBV10-3, with TRBD2 matching 11 bases. The CDR3 has 15 amino acids. V shed 3 bases, J shed 6 bases, and the junction held 4 bases outside the gene matches. In germline, CDR1 is ENHRY, CDR2 SYGVKD.

The chain is built from TRBV27 and TRBJ2-7; TRBD1 agrees at 8 bases. The CDR3 spans 13 residues. Germline assignment: CDR1 MNHEY and CDR2 SMNVEV (reference sequence). The J segment lost 6 bases and the V segment lost 8 bases, leaving 9 bases of the junction unmatched. The DNA for the CDR3 is TGTGCCAGCGGGCAGATGGACAGGGCCGAGCAGTACTTC. The encoded protein is CASGQMDRAEQYF.

This clone was seen a handful of times. The chain employs TRBV2 and TRBJ2-7; 13 bases are shared with TRBD2. This CDR3 spans 15 amino acids. Germline V gives CDR1 SNHLY, CDR2 FYNNEI. The trim removed 3 bases at V and 2 bases at J, leaving 1 base unmatched. This chain's CDR3 is CASSEGTSGTYEQYF. For the CDR3, the DNA is TGTGCCAGCAGTGAGGGGACTAGCGGGACCTACGAGCAGTACTTC.

The chain joins TRBV5-1 to TRBJ1-1; a possible D gene is TRBD1 (5 bases). The CDR3 totals 13 residues. Trimming took off 2 bases at V and 4 bases at J, with 9 bases between the two ends. Germline V gives CDR1 SGHRS, CDR2 YFSETQ. The CDR3 DNA reads as TGCGCCAGCAGCTTTTCGGGGGGCACTGAAGCTTTCTTT. It codes for CASSFSGGTEAFF. Together with reference TRBV5-1 and TRBJ1-1, the CDR3 gives the full variable domain: KAGVTQTPRYLIKTRGQQVTLSCSPISGHRSVSWYQQTPGQGLQFLFEYFSETQRNKGNFPGRFSGRQFSNSRSEMNVSTLELGDSALYLCASSFSGGTEAFFGQGTRLTVV.

This clone was found a few times. This chain connects TRBV19 to TRBJ1-1, with D tentatively TRBD1 (6 bases). This CDR3 is built from 13 residues. The V end was cut by 7 bases, the J end by 0 bases, with 9 bases between. Germline V gives CDR1 LNHDA, CDR2 SQIVND (reference sequence). The CDR3 DNA reads TGTGCCAGTAAGGACAGCCTGAACACTGAAGCTTTCTTT. This gives the protein CASKDSLNTEAFF.

The chain has TRBV7-2 and TRBJ1-1; a possible D gene is TRBD1 (5 bases). V was pared by 5 bases and J by 11 bases, with 21 bases between. Germline loops: CDR1 SGHTA, CDR2 FQGNSA. There are 14 residues in the CDR3. CDR3 bases: TGTGCCAGCAGCCCCCGGAGCGGATTTCGGGGGGCTTTCTTT. This gives the protein CASSPRSGFRGAFF.

V is TRBV7-9 and J is TRBJ1-6; TRBD1 matches 7 bases. The CDR3 is 15 residues long. Germline V gene sequence: CDR1 SEHNR, CDR2 FQNEAQ (reference sequence). Losses at the gene ends were 2 bases for V and 10 bases for J; bases not matched to a gene: 8. CDR3 loop: CASSLSRQGVSPLHF. As DNA, the CDR3 is TGTGCCAGCAGCTTATCGCGACAGGGAGTCTCACCCCTCCACTTT.

The chain is built from TRBV7-9 and TRBJ2-7; D might be TRBD1 (5 bases). Trimming pared 2 bases from V and 3 bases from J, leaving 17 bases between. Germline V gives CDR1 SEHNR, CDR2 FQNEAQ (reference sequence). The CDR3 consists of 16 residues. CDR3: CASSLSTGSLGYEQYF. DNA of the CDR3: TGTGCCAGCAGCTTAAGTACAGGCAGCTTGGGCTACGAGCAGTACTTC.

The chain uses TRBV5-1 and TRBJ1-6; 7 positions match TRBD1. The V and J ends lost 0 bases and 9 bases, in that order; junction bases with no gene match: 6. CDR3 length: 15 residues. Germline CDR1 reads SGHRS; CDR2 reads YFSETQ. The CDR3 protein is CASSLGDSLGSPLHF. CDR3 bases: TGCGCCAGCAGCTTGGGGGACAGTTTGGGTTCACCCCTCCACTTT. Variable domain in full (rest from reference TRBV5-1 and TRBJ1-6): KAGVTQTPRYLIKTRGQQVTLSCSPISGHRSVSWYQQTPGQGLQFLFEYFSETQRNKGNFPGRFSGRQFSNSRSEMNVSTLELGDSALYLCASSLGDSLGSPLHFGNGTRLTVT.

V is TRBV7-8 and J is TRBJ1-5; no clear D. Germline CDR1 is SGHVS and CDR2 is FQNEAQ. This CDR3 spans 15 amino acids. Trimming took off 5 bases at V and 0 bases at J, with 11 bases between the two ends. The CDR3: CASSPWLVSNQPQHF. The CDR3 DNA sequence: TGTGCCAGCAGCCCCTGGTTAGTTAGCAATCAGCCCCAGCATTTT.

In its sample, this clone was seen a few times. The rearrangement joins TRBV19 to TRBJ2-1; 9 positions match TRBD2. The CDR3 runs to 15 residues. Trimming cost V 6 bases and J 10 bases; bases outside gene matches: 13. Germline CDR1 is LNHDA and CDR2 is SQIVND (reference sequence). CDR3 DNA: TGTGCCAGTAGCGCGAGTGGGACTAGCAGTCGGGAGCAGTTCTTC. This sequence encodes CASSASGTSSREQFF.

The chain has TRBV30 and TRBJ2-2, with 7 bases identical to TRBD2. The germline CDR1 and CDR2 sequences are GTSNPN and SVGIG (reference sequence). V lost 7 bases to trimming and J lost 4 bases; unmatched junction nucleotides: 6. CDR3 size: 13 residues. The CDR3 reads CALDPGGTGELFF. Here the CDR3 DNA reads TGTGCCTTGGACCCGGGGGGCACCGGGGAGCTGTTTTTT.

This clone was recorded only once. V and J are TRBV7-8 and TRBJ1-1, with 8 nucleotides matching TRBD1. J was trimmed by 7 bases and V by 5 bases; bases with no gene match: 9. Germline V CDR1 and CDR2: SGHVS, FQNEAQ. CDR3 size: 14 residues. The chain's CDR3 is CASSNPGQAYEAFF. CDR3 DNA sequence: TGTGCCAGCAGCAACCCGGGACAGGCCTATGAAGCTTTCTTT.

This chain links TRBV29-1 with TRBJ1-1; D perhaps matches TRBD1 (6 bases). The germline V gene encodes CDR1 SQVTM and CDR2 ANQGSEA. This CDR3 contains 15 residues. V gave up 0 bases and J gave up 4 bases, with 15 bases separating them. CDR3: CSVEDGNRAFTEAFF. CDR3 DNA sequence: TGCAGCGTTGAAGATGGAAACAGGGCGTTCACTGAAGCTTTCTTT.

This clone was observed a single time. The V and J genes are TRBV11-2 and TRBJ1-3; D ambiguous. The CDR3 totals 15 residues. Germline lookup yields CDR1 SGHAT and CDR2 FQNNGV. Trimming took off 1 base at V and 0 bases at J, with 7 bases between the two ends. CDR3 loop: CASSLVRISGNTIYF. The CDR3, as DNA: TGTGCCAGCAGCTTAGTTCGTATCTCTGGAAACACCATATATTTT.

This clone has more than one count but fewer than ten. V usage is TRBV5-1 and J usage is TRBJ2-7, with TRBD2 matching 7 bases. This CDR3 contains 14 residues. Germline assignment: CDR1 SGHRS and CDR2 YFSETQ. Trimming took 0 bases from V and 3 from J; bases not matched to a gene: 3. The chain's CDR3 is CASSLVASGYEQYF. Written as DNA, the CDR3 is TGCGCCAGCAGCTTGGTGGCTAGCGGCTACGAGCAGTACTTC.

This clone was recorded a few times. This sequence joins TRBV27 and TRBJ1-2; a possible D gene is TRBD1 (6 bases). Trimming stripped 8 bases from V and 0 bases from J, with 22 bases between. CDR3 length equals 17 residues. Germline loops: CDR1 MNHEY, CDR2 SMNVEV (reference sequence). The CDR3 DNA is TGTGCCAGCCGAAGGGGGATGTCGGAGACGTCTAACTATGGCTACACCTTC. Its translation is CASRRGMSETSNYGYTF.

The chain links TRBV7-2 to TRBJ1-5, with D possibly matching TRBD1 (5 bases). V lost 5 bases to trimming and J lost 4 bases, with 15 bases between them. This CDR3 spans 15 amino acids. Germline V gene lookup returns CDR1 SGHTA and CDR2 FQGNSA. CDR3 in amino acids: CASSAELGGNQPQHF. CDR3 coding DNA: TGTGCCAGCAGCGCCGAGTTGGGGGGGAATCAGCCCCAGCATTTT. Complete variable domain (other parts from reference TRBV7-2 and TRBJ1-5): GAGVSQSPSNKVTEKGKDVELRCDPISGHTALYWYRQSLGQGLEFLIYFQGNSAPDKSGLPSDRFSAERTGGSVSTLTIQRTQQEDSAVYLCASSAELGGNQPQHFGDGTRLSIL.

The rearrangement uses TRBV30 and TRBJ1-6; D may be TRBD1 (6 bases). The germline V gene has CDR1 GTSNPN and CDR2 SVGIG (reference sequence). The CDR3 spans 13 residues. The V end was cut by 3 bases, the J end by 9 bases, with 12 bases between. The CDR3 DNA reads TGTGCCTGGAGCCGAGGGGGTAGTTCACCCCTCCACTTT. Amino acids: CAWSRGGSSPLHF.

The V and J genes are TRBV27 and TRBJ1-1; no clear D. Trimming shortened V by 4 bases and J by 1 base, and 4 bases separated the two germline ends. The CDR3 has 12 amino acids. From germline, CDR1 is MNHEY and CDR2 SMNVEV (reference sequence). The CDR3 sequence is CASSSRNTEAFF. As DNA, the CDR3 is TGTGCCAGCAGTTCGCGGAACACTGAAGCTTTCTTT.

The gene calls are TRBV7-6 and TRBJ2-2; 9 bases fit TRBD2. V was pared by 6 bases and J by 6 bases, with 11 bases of the junction left unmatched. Germline V lookup: CDR1 SGHVS, CDR2 FNYEAQ. CDR3 length: 16 amino acids. CDR3 residues: CASSFRGLAGPGELFF. CDR3 nucleotide sequence: TGTGCCAGCAGTTTTAGGGGGCTAGCGGGACCCGGGGAGCTGTTTTTT.

V gene TRBV27 combines with J gene TRBJ1-1; TRBD1 matches at 8 bases. Unmatched junction bases numbered 3, after V lost 2 bases and J lost 4 bases. This CDR3 comprises 14 residues. Germline values: CDR1 MNHEY, CDR2 SMNVEV (reference sequence). CDR3 sequence (DNA): TGTGCCAGCAGTTTAGGACAGGGAAGCACTGAAGCTTTCTTT. It codes for CASSLGQGSTEAFF.

In its sample, this clone was seen a few times. The chain carries TRBV10-3 and TRBJ2-7; 8 bases match TRBD2. After removal of 0 bases from V and 3 bases from J, the junction contained 4 bases not matched to a gene. Germline V gene lookup returns CDR1 ENHRY and CDR2 SYGVKD. The CDR3 is made up of 15 amino acids. The DNA of the CDR3 is TGTGCCATCAGTGAGTCTAAGGCGGGGGGCTACGAGCAGTACTTC. Translating it yields CAISESKAGGYEQYF.